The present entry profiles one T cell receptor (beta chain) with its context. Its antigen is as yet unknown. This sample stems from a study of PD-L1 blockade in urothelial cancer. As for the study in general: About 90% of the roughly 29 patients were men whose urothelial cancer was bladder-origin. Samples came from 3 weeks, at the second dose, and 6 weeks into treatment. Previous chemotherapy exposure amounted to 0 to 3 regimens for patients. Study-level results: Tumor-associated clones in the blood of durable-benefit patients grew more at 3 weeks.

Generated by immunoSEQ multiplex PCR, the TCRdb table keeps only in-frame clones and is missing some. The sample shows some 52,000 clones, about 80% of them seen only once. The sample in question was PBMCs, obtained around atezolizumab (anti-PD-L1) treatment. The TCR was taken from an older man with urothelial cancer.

The CDR3 loop reads CATSRDHGVGSPLHF. CDR3 nucleotide sequence: TGTGCCACCAGCAGAGATCACGGGGTTGGGTCACCCCTCCACTTT. The V and J genes are TRBV15 and TRBJ1-6; D gene unclear. The CDR3 spans 15 residues. V was shortened by 0 bases and J by 10 bases, with 13 bases between the two germline ends. Looked up from germline, CDR1 is LNHNV and CDR2 is YYDKDF (reference sequence).